These T cell receptor beta chains were read from a single sample in a study of blood T cell repertoires in COVID-19. TCRdb's table, derived via immunoSEQ multiplex PCR, lists solely in-frame clones and lacks some. The profile shows about 140,000 clones, around 80% of them singletons. Sample: peripheral blood. The origin of the receptors is a woman of 80 years or more in a cohort sampled during active or convalescent COVID-19. CDR3s include the opening cysteine and the closing phenylalanine or tryptophan.

>14|TRBJ2-3|TRBV5-1
CASSSSGWTDTQYF
>13|TRBJ1-1|TRBV7-8
CASSSTGVTEAFF
>14|TRBJ2-2|TRBV29-1
CSVRTGTNTGELFF
>15|TRBJ1-4|TRBV5-4
CASSSFGERNEKLFF
>16|TRBJ1-1|TRBV19
CASSIGSVGANTEAFF
>16|TRBJ1-1|TRBV5-4
CASTPARQGGNTEAFF
>13|TRBJ2-5|TRBV7-6
CASSFETRETQYF
>14|TRBJ1-4|TRBV7-9
CASSLYATNEKLFF
>15|TRBJ1-1|TRBV7-2
CASSFSLALNTEAFF
>15|TRBJ2-5|TRBV2
CASKKRTGTQETQYF
>15|TRBJ2-5|TRBV5-1
CASSPGTTLQETQYF
>13|TRBJ2-7|TRBV6-6
CASIWTPGHEQYF
>15|TRBJ1-1|TRBV5-1
CASSGDSSRNTEAFF
>14|TRBJ2-1|TRBV9
CASSAGQVFNEQFF
>16|TRBJ1-2|TRBV18
CASSSLGQEGNYGYTF
>15|TRBJ2-1|TRBV2
CASSLLTSGGSEQFF
>15|TRBJ1-2|TRBV10-3
CAISDDNRDHYGYTF
>18|TRBJ2-3|TRBV5-1
CASSLPLFGQGRWDTQYF
>15|TRBJ1-5|TRBV7-2
CASSWSGTGNQPQHF
>15|TRBJ1-2|TRBV3-1/TRBV3-2
CASSQTQGAVYGYTF
>13|TRBJ2-5|TRBV30
CAWRGPGQETQYF
>15|TRBJ2-7|TRBV5-1
CASRVETGKGYEQYF
>13|TRBJ2-3|TRBV12-3/TRBV12-4
CASSRVRADTQYF
>16|TRBJ2-2|TRBV15
CATSRAAGVKTGELFF
>16|TRBJ2-1|TRBV24-1
CATSDGDPSSYNEQFF
>15|TRBJ2-6|TRBV27
CASSLWSSGANVLTF
>13|TRBJ1-1|TRBV11-3
CASSLSGGTEAFF
>16|TRBJ2-5|TRBV30
CAWREGSGGRGVAQYF
>14|TRBJ2-5|TRBV27
CASSFDRWQETQYF
>14|TRBJ2-2|TRBV24-1
CAIPGQKNTGELFF
>14|TRBJ2-3|TRBV5-6
CASSKRGGTDTQYF
>14|TRBJ1-2|TRBV6-5
CASSAWDRASGYTF
>11|TRBJ1-1|TRBV12-2
CASRLVRGAFF
>15|TRBJ2-3|TRBV2
CASSGGAGVSDTQYF
>15|TRBJ1-2|TRBV27
CASRRALGATYGYTF
>16|TRBJ1-6|TRBV28
CASTFGRTGSNSPLHF
>15|TRBJ1-6|TRBV20-1
CSASYGGPRGSPLHF
>17|TRBJ1-4|TRBV3-1/TRBV3-2
CASSQLDRGTTNEKLFF
>14|TRBJ1-5|TRBV5-5
CASSVGTGNQPQHF
>18|TRBJ2-1|TRBV5-1
CASSFGFFRAGTYNEQFF
>12|TRBJ1-1|TRBV5-4
CASSSVGTEAFF
>14|TRBJ2-1|TRBV7-3
CASSLSGPPHEQFF
>16|TRBJ1-2|TRBV3-1/TRBV3-2
CASSQDFRQGGYGYTF
>16|TRBJ1-6|TRBV4-3
CASSQDSRGVASPLHF
>14|TRBJ2-1|TRBV11-3
CASSLDRLGAEKFF
>14|TRBJ1-1|TRBV7-2
CASSPYGQVAEAFF
>16|TRBJ1-5|TRBV15
CATSNPVSTRNQPQHF
>16|TRBJ2-3|TRBV9
CASSLRMGQSTDTQYF
>15|TRBJ2-1|TRBV15
CATNLGTGGVNEQFF
>16|TRBJ1-5|TRBV7-9
CASSLGDREYNQPQHF
>15|TRBJ2-1|TRBV9
CASSVNGQIYNEQFF
>15|TRBJ2-5|TRBV7-2
CASSLGAGDQETQYF
>16|TRBJ1-3|TRBV9
CASRGTGMTSGNTIYF
>13|TRBJ1-1|TRBV2
CASSALGVTEAFF
>15|TRBJ2-1|TRBV5-1
CASSLGTSGGYEQFF
>15|TRBJ1-4|TRBV6-1
CASSSARDRGEKLFF
>15|TRBJ2-1|TRBV5-8
CASSKGQTSYNEQFF
>18|TRBJ1-6|TRBV7-2
CASSLVGTRPGYNSPLHF
>14|TRBJ1-2|TRBV2
CASKAVRVNYGYTF
>15|TRBJ1-6|TRBV11-3
CASSLGGQGNSPLHF